This T cell receptor beta chain was captured by sequencing in a study of blood T cell repertoires in COVID-19. About the study: Acute-phase and convalescent COVID-19 samples originated in the United States, Italy and Spain. PBMCs, B-cell-depleted T cells, or T cells were the source of the cDNA or gDNA that made up the material.

Germline V gene lookup returns CDR1 KGHDR and CDR2 SFDVKD. The V and J ends lost 3 bases and 9 bases, in that order; junction bases with no gene match: 3. The CDR3 covers 12 residues. In this sample, this clone turned up a few times. Sequenced by immunoSEQ multiplex PCR; TCRdb stores in-frame clones only, minus some. This sample carries some 270,000 clones, roughly 88% of them seen once, and the ten largest clones take around 4.5%. Each participant's cohort was designated according to participant-reported clinical history. The clonotype comes from a woman in her thirties who had recovered from COVID-19. The sample was PBMCs or T cells enriched from blood (not recorded which). The chain has TRBV24-1 and TRBJ1-2; 7 positions match TRBD1. The CDR3 spells CATSDTGASYTF. The CDR3 DNA follows: TGTGCCACCAGTGATACAGGGGCCAGCTACACCTTC.